The 15 T cell receptor beta chains below come from one sample, sequenced in a study of blood T cell repertoires in COVID-19. Assay: immunoSEQ multiplex PCR; the TCRdb copy retains only in-frame clones and omits some. The sample consists of around 270,000 clones, under 85% of them appearing once. Material: peripheral blood. The origin of the receptors is a human donor with COVID-19, enrolled during active disease. The donor label of this sample is uncertain.

The rearrangement joins TRBV3-1 (or the pseudogene TRBV3-2) to TRBJ1-6; no definite D call. The V gene lost 0 bases and the J gene lost 8 bases, with 14 bases spanning the gap. Germline V gives CDR1 LGHDT, CDR2 YNNKEL (reference sequence). This CDR3 has 16 amino acids. DNA for the CDR3: TGTGCCAGCAGCCAAGATTATAGCAGCAGCTATTCACCCCTCCACTTT. Its protein is CASSQDYSSSYSPLHF.

This rearrangement joins TRBV6-5 to TRBJ1-5; D unresolved. Trimming took off 6 bases at V and 0 bases at J, with 9 bases between the two ends. CDR1 is MNHEY, CDR2 SVGAGI, per germline. This CDR3 comprises 14 residues. In DNA form, the CDR3 reads TGTGCCAGCAGCCCGGTCCTTAGCAATCAGCCCCAGCATTTT. Translating it yields CASSPVLSNQPQHF.

This clone was detected a few times. The chain links TRBV29-1 to TRBJ1-2, with TRBD1 matching over 9 bases. This CDR3 is 14 amino acids long. CDR1 is SQVTM, CDR2 ANQGSEA, per germline. The trim removed 3 bases at V and 2 bases at J, leaving 4 bases unmatched. The CDR3, as DNA: TGCAGCGTTGATAACGGACAGGGGAACTATGGCTACACCTTC. Translated, it gives CSVDNGQGNYGYTF.

The rearrangement uses TRBV19 and TRBJ2-1; 7 bases align to TRBD2. The V and J ends lost 7 bases and 6 bases, in that order; junction bases with no gene match: 9. CDR3 length: 14 amino acids. Germline V gene data show CDR1 as LNHDA and CDR2 as SQIVND (reference sequence). Written as DNA, the CDR3 is TGTGCCAGTACCCGGACTAGGGGATCCAATGAGCAGTTCTTC. Translation: CASTRTRGSNEQFF.

This clone was picked up one time. The chain joins TRBV6-6 to TRBJ2-1, with 10 bases aligning to TRBD2. The germline gives CDR1 MNHNY, CDR2 SVGAGI (reference sequence). The CDR3 has 15 residues. V trimming: 2 bases; J trimming: 3 bases; junction bases outside the gene matches: 1. CDR3 sequence reads: CASSYRTSGYNEQFF. Written as DNA, the CDR3 is TGTGCCAGCAGTTACCGGACTAGCGGCTACAATGAGCAGTTCTTC.

The CDR3 loop reads CASSLHRETNTEAFF. The CDR3 DNA reads as TGTGCCAGCAGCCTACACCGGGAGACTAACACTGAAGCTTTCTTT. The chain links TRBV7-3 to TRBJ1-1; D remains ambiguous. The germline V gene encodes CDR1 SGHTA and CDR2 FQGTGA. The CDR3 is 15 amino acids. V shed 5 bases and J shed 2 bases, with 15 bases lying between them.

The chain recombines TRBV7-2 with TRBJ2-7, with D maybe TRBD2 (6 bases). CDR3 length: 14 residues. Trimming shortened V by 4 bases and J by 2 bases, and 12 bases separated the two germline ends. Germline CDR1 and CDR2: SGHTA and FQGNSA. CDR3 protein: CASSSGLIPYEQYF. DNA for the CDR3: TGTGCCAGCAGCTCCGGACTAATACCCTACGAGCAGTACTTC.

J is TRBJ1-2 and V is TRBV11-1; no clear D. V was clipped by 6 bases and J by 6 bases, with 14 bases between them. The CDR3 covers 13 residues. Germline V gives CDR1 SGHAT, CDR2 FQDESV (reference sequence). The CDR3 DNA follows: TGTGCCAGCAGTCTGACGCGGAGCCATGGCTACACCTTC. This gives the protein CASSLTRSHGYTF.

This chain links TRBV5-1 with TRBJ2-5; perhaps TRBD2 as D (6 bases). Deletions cut 0 bases from V and 5 bases from J, with 17 bases between. Germline V lookup: CDR1 SGHRS, CDR2 YFSETQ. CDR3 length: 16 amino acids. The CDR3 here is CASSLAVGGAWETQYF. The CDR3 nucleotides are TGCGCCAGCAGCTTGGCCGTGGGAGGCGCCTGGGAGACCCAGTACTTC.

V gene TRBV25-1 combines with J gene TRBJ2-2, with D perhaps TRBD1 (6 bases). V lost 7 bases and J 5 bases, leaving 8 bases between the germline ends. Germline V gives CDR1 MGHDK, CDR2 SYGVNS. The CDR3 contains 12 residues. In DNA form, the CDR3 reads TGTGCCAGCAAACAGGGAACCGGGGAGCTGTTTTTT. Its protein is CASKQGTGELFF. Full variable domain (outside the CDR3, taken from reference TRBV25-1 and TRBJ2-2): EADIYQTPRYLVIGTGKKITLECSQTMGHDKMYWYQQDPGMELHLIHYSYGVNSTEKGDLSSESTVSRIRTEHFPLTLESARPSHTSQYLCASKQGTGELFFGEGSRLTVL.

This chain joins TRBV18 and TRBJ2-7; 9 positions match TRBD1. V shed 0 bases, J shed 7 bases, and the junction held 7 bases outside the gene matches. The CDR3 sequence is 15 residues long. Germline V gene data show CDR1 as KGHSH and CDR2 as LQKENI. CDR3 nucleotides: TGTGCCAGCTCACCACCGTTGGGACAGGGCAAGGAGCAGTACTTC. Translating gives CASSPPLGQGKEQYF.

The chain combines TRBV5-4 with TRBJ2-1; 13 positions match TRBD2. Trimming cost V 4 bases and J 4 bases; bases outside gene matches: 8. The CDR3 is 17 amino acids. Germline CDR1 and CDR2: SGHNT and YYREEE (reference sequence). The CDR3 region is CASSATLAGGKYNEQFF. For the CDR3, the DNA is TGTGCCAGCAGCGCAACACTAGCGGGAGGGAAATACAATGAGCAGTTCTTC.

This clone was recorded at least ten times. This chain joins TRBV3-1 (or the pseudogene TRBV3-2) and TRBJ1-1; the D gene is possibly TRBD1 (5 bases). The germline V and J ends were trimmed by 8 bases and 2 bases, with 24 bases remaining between them. Germline V lookup: CDR1 LGHDT, CDR2 YNNKEL (reference sequence). The CDR3 spans 17 residues. DNA for the CDR3: TGTGCCAGCTCGAAGCTAAAGGGGTGGGCAGGCAACACTGAAGCTTTCTTT. Translated: CASSKLKGWAGNTEAFF.

The chain is built from TRBV3-1 (or the pseudogene TRBV3-2) and TRBJ2-1; 7 nucleotides line up with TRBD1. Germline-derived CDR1 and CDR2 are LGHDT and YNNKEL (reference sequence). This CDR3 spans 15 amino acids. The J segment lost 9 bases and the V segment lost 4 bases, leaving 12 bases of the junction unmatched. The CDR3, as DNA: TGTGCCAGCAGCCCCAGGGGGAGTGCTATCGGTGAGCAGTTCTTC. It translates to CASSPRGSAIGEQFF.

The chain links TRBV28 to TRBJ1-2; TRBD1 aligns across 9 bases. The germline gives CDR1 MDHEN, CDR2 SYDVKM. The CDR3 covers 14 residues. The V gene end was trimmed by 10 bases and the J gene end by 1 base; junction bases not matched to a gene: 7. The CDR3 DNA sequence: TGTGCCACCAGGAGGGACAGGGTTAACTATGGCTACACCTTC. As protein: CATRRDRVNYGYTF.